This T cell receptor (beta chain) was recorded in a study of T cells in lung cancer brain metastases (dated by TCRdb to the late 2010s). As for the study more broadly: Most of the roughly 20 patients had a history of tobacco use, with a median of about 36 pack-years. Of the roughly 21 patients, some 19 received no interval therapy between resection of the primary and resection of the metastasis. Median interval between primary and brain metastasis specimen acquisition was roughly 360 days. TCR beta CDR3 repertoires were compared between fully resected primary non-small cell lung cancers and paired brain metastases. The cohort comprised around 20 patients contributing approximately 40 specimens, one primary lung lesion and one brain metastasis each. The median age of the patients at first diagnosis was around 59 years, and the group included about nine males and 11 to 12 females. The average DNA integrity number was approximately 3.8 in both primary and metastatic specimens, and the two sites did not differ significantly. General study outcomes and caveats: It was not possible to control for the effects of preoperative corticosteroids on T cell infiltration in brain metastases. Retrieval of the complete infiltrating T cell repertoire may have been prevented by DNA fragmentation in FFPE samples. Most clones were specific to a single lesion, and paired lesions overlapped only to a limited degree (mean Morisita index around 0.23). A significantly larger repertoire fraction was made up by the ten most abundant clones in brain metastases than in primaries, which was suggestive of clonal expansion. Brain metastases had significantly fewer unique productive clones than paired primaries (median around 1,500 versus 4,400).

CDR1 and CDR2, per the germline V gene, are MNHNS and SASEGT. V was cut back by 7 bases and J by 2 bases, leaving a gap of 14 bases between them. Including the terminal cysteine and phenylalanine, the CDR3 comprises 14 residues. Solely the CDR3 DNA is kept, with 42 bases framed from the first base. Between roughly 2 and 5 ug genomic DNA was input per sample, and equal DNA input was given to paired samples. TCR beta libraries were constructed with the immunoSEQ hsTCRbeta Kit, which uses multiplexed V and J gene primers in two PCR steps. The pooled libraries, together with positive and negative controls, were sequenced on an Illumina MiSeq running a 100-cycle paired-end protocol. On the study's bioinformatics: Raw data were processed by the immunoSEQ vendor into normalized, annotated TCR beta repertoire reports. Richness was defined as unique clones by nucleotide sequence, and total richness was extrapolated with the iChao1 and Efron-Thisted estimators. Paired lesions were characterized and compared using Pielou's evenness, Simpson's index, top-ten clone proportional abundance, and the Morisita overlap index. As stored in TCRdb, this immuneACCESS dataset retains in-frame rearrangements with V and J assigned. A fraction of the clones does not appear; measured against another copy, unresolved V genes explain less than half of the discrepancy, and the remainder lacks a known reason. V, J and clone size were drawn from that table, and D and trimming were deduced from the DNA. The sample table holds about 3,500 clones, of which 86% were seen once. The ten largest clones capture roughly 5% of the sample.

Resection was performed in the patients for synchronous oligometastatic disease or for delayed recurrence of a solitary brain metastasis. To avoid including cancers other than NSCLC, any patient with a history of multiple malignancies was excluded. Tumor areas were macrodissected from four to six deparaffinized roughly 9 um unstained sections, using marked H&E slides as a guide. All specimens were fixed in formalin and embedded in paraffin (FFPE). The AllPrep DNA/RNA FFPE Kit was used for extraction of genomic DNA. As concerns this clone: Its recognized antigen is unknown. Per-base quality was not reported, and no clone a single base away is much larger than it.

The sample taken for sequencing was tumor tissue from the primary lung tumor. This specimen's cell subset or site label, interpreted: primary lung cancer lesion. The chain is made from TRBV6-1 and TRBJ1-1; possibly the D gene is TRBD1, per 6 matching bases. This clonotype was obtained from a woman aged 45-65 years with non-small cell lung cancer. The CDR3 reads CASTLRGGNTEAFF. The nucleotide sequence reads as follows: TGTGCCAGCACACTTAGGGGGGGCAACACTGAAGCTTTCTTT.